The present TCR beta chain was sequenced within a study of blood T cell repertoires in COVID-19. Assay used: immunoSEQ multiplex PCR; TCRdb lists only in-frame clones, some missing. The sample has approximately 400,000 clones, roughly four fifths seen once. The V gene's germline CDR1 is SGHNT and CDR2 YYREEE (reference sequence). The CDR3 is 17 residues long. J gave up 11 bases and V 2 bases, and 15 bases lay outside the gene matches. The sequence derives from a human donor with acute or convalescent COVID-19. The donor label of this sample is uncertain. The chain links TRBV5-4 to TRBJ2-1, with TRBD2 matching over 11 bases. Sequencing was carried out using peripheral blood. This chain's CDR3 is CASSLTSGSSLVSKQFF. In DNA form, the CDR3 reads TGTGCCAGCAGCTTAACTAGCGGGAGTTCTCTTGTGTCTAAGCAGTTCTTC.